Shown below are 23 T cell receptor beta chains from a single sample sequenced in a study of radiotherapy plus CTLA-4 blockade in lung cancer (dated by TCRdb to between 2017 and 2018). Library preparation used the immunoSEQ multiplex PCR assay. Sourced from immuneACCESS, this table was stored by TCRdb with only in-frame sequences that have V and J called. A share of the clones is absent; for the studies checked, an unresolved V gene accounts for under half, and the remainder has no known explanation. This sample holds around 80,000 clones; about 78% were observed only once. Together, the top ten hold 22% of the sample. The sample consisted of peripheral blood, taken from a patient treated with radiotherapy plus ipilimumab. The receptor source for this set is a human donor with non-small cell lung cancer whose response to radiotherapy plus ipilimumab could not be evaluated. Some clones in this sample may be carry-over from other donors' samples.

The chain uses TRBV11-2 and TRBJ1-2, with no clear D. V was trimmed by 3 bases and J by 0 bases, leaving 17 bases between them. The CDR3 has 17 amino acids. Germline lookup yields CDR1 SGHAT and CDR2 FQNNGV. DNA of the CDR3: TGTGCCAGCAGCTTTAAAGGAGGGCGTCCCGCTAACTATGGCTACACCTTC. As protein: CASSFKGGRPANYGYTF.

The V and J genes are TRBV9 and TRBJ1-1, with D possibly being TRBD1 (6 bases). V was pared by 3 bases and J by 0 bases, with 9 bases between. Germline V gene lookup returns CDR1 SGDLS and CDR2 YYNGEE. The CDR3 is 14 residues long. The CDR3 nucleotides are TGTGCCAGCAGCGAGGGGGTTATGAACACTGAAGCTTTCTTT. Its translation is CASSEGVMNTEAFF. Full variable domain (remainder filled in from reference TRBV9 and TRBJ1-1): DSGVTQTPKHLITATGQRVTLRCSPRSGDLSVYWYQQSLDQGLQFLIQYYNGEERAKGNILERFSAQQFPDLHSELNLSSLELGDSALYFCASSEGVMNTEAFFGQGTRLTVV.

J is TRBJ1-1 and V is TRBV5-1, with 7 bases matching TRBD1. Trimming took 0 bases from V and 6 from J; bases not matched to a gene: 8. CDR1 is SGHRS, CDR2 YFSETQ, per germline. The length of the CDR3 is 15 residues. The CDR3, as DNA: TGCGCCAGCAGCTTGGAAGGGGGCAGGATCGCTGAAGCTTTCTTT. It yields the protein CASSLEGGRIAEAFF.

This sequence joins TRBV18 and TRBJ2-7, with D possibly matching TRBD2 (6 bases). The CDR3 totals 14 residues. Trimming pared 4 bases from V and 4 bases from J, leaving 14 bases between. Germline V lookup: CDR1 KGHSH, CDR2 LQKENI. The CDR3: CASSLTGGVYEQYF. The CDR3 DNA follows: TGTGCCAGCTCACTAACTGGAGGGGTGTACGAGCAGTACTTC.

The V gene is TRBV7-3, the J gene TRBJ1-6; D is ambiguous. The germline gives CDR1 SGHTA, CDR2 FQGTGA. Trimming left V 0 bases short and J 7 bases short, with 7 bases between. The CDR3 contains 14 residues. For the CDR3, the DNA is TGTGCCAGCAGCTTAACCCCTACCAATTCACCCCTCCACTTT. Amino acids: CASSLTPTNSPLHF.

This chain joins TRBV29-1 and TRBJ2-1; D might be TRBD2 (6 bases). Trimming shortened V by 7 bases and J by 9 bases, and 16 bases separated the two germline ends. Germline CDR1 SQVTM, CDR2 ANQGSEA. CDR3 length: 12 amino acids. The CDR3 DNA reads TGCAGCGCCCCCCCCCAGGAGGGTGAGCAGTTCTTC. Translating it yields CSAPPQEGEQFF.

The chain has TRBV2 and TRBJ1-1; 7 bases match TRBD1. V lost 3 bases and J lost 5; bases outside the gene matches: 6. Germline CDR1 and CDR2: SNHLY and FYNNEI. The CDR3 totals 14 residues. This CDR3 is CASSDGQGDTEAFF. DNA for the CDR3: TGTGCCAGCAGTGACGGTCAGGGGGATACTGAAGCTTTCTTT.

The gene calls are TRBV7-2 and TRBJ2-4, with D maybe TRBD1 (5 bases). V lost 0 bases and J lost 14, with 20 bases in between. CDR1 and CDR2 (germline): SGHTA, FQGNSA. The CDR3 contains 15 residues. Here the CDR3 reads CASSLASFRAGLEYF. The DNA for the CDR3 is TGTGCCAGCAGCTTAGCGTCGTTCAGGGCCGGGTTGGAGTACTTC.

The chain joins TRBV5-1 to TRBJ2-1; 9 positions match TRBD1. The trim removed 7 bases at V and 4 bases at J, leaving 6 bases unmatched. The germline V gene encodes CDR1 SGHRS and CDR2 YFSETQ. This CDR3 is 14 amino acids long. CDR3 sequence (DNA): TGCGCCAGCTACCCGGGACAGGGATACAATGAGCAGTTCTTC. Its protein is CASYPGQGYNEQFF.

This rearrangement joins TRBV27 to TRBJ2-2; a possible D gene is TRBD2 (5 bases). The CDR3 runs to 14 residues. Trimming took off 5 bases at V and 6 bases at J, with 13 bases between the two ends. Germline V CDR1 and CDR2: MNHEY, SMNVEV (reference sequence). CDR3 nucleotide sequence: TGTGCCAGCAGTATTTCCCGGGGAGCCGGGGAGCTGTTTTTT. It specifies CASSISRGAGELFF.

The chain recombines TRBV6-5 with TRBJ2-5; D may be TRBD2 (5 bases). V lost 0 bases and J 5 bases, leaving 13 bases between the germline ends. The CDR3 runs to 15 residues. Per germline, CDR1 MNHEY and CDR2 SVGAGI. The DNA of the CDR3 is TGTGCCAGCAGTTACTCAGGCGGGTTTCGGGAGACCCAGTACTTC. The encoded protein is CASSYSGGFRETQYF.

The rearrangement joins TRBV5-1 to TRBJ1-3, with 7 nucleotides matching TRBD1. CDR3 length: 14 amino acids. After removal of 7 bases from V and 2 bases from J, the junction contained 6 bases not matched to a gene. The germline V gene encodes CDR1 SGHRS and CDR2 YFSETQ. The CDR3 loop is CASAEGAAGNTIYF. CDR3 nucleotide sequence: TGCGCCAGCGCTGAGGGGGCAGCTGGAAACACCATATATTTT.

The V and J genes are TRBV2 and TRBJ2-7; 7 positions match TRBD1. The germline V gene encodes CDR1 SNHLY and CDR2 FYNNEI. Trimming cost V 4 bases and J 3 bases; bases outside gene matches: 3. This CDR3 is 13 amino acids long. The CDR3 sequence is CASSGAGGYEQYF. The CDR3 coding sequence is TGTGCCAGCAGTGGGGCAGGGGGCTACGAGCAGTACTTC.

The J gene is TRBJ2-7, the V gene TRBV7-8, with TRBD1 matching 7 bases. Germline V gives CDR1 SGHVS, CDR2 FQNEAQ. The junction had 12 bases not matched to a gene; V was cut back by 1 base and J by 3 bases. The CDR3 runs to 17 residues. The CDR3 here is CASSLGVSGTALYEQYF. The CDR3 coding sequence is TGTGCCAGCAGCTTAGGAGTTTCCGGGACAGCCCTCTACGAGCAGTACTTC.

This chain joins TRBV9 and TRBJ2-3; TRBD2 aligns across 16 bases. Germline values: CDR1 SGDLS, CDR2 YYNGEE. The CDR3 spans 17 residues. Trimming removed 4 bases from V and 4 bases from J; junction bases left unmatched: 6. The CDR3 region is CASSRGLAGGQADTQYF. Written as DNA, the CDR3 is TGTGCCAGCAGCCGGGGACTAGCGGGGGGGCAGGCAGATACGCAGTATTTT. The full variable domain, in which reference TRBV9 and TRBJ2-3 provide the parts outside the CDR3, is DSGVTQTPKHLITATGQRVTLRCSPRSGDLSVYWYQQSLDQGLQFLIQYYNGEERAKGNILERFSAQQFPDLHSELNLSSLELGDSALYFCASSRGLAGGQADTQYFGPGTRLTVL.

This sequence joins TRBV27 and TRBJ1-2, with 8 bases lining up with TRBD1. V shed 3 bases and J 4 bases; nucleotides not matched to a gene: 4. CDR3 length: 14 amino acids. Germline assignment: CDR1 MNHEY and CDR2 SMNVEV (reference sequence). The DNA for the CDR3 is TGTGCCAGCAGTTTTACAGGGGGGGTCTATGGCTACACCTTC. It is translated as CASSFTGGVYGYTF.

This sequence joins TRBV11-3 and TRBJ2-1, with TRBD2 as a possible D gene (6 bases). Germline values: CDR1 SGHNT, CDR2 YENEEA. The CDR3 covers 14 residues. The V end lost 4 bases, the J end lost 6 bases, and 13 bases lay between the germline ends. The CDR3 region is CASSSAGGSNEQFF. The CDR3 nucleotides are TGTGCCAGCAGCTCCGCTGGGGGGTCCAATGAGCAGTTCTTC.

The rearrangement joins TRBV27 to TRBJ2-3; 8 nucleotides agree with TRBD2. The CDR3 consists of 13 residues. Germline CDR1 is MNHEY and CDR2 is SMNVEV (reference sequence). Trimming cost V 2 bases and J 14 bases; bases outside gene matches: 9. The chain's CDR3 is CASSLPPGGPLYF. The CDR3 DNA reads TGTGCCAGCAGTTTACCTCCGGGGGGGCCGTTGTATTTT.

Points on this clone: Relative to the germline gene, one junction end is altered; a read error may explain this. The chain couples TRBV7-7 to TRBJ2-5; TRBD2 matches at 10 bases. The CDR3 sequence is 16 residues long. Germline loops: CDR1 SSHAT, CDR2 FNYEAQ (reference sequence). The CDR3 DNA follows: TGTGCTAGCAGCTTGGGAAGAGCGGGGGGGCAAGAGACCCAGTACTTC. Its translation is CASSLGRAGGQETQYF. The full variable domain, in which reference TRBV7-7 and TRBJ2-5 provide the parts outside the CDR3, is GAGVSQSPRYKVTKRGQDVTLRCDPISSHATLYWYQQALGQGPEFLTYFNYEAQPDKSGLPSDRFSAERPEGSISTLTIQRTEQRDSAMYRCASSLGRAGGQETQYFGPGTRLLVL.

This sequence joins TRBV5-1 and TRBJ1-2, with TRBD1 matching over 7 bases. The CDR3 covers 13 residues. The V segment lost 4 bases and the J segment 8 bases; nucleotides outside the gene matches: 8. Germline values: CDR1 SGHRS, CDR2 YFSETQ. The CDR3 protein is CASSTTGVQGYTF. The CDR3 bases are TGCGCCAGCAGCACTACAGGGGTGCAGGGCTACACCTTC. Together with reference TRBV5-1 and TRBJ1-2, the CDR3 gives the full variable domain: KAGVTQTPRYLIKTRGQQVTLSCSPISGHRSVSWYQQTPGQGLQFLFEYFSETQRNKGNFPGRFSGRQFSNSRSEMNVSTLELGDSALYLCASSTTGVQGYTFGSGTRLTVV.

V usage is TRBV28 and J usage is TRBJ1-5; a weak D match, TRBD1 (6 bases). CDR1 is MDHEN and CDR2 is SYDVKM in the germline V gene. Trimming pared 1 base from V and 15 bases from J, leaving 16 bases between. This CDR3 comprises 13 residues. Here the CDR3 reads CASSLYPQGKRHF. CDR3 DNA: TGTGCCAGCAGTTTATATCCGCAGGGGAAGAGGCATTTT.

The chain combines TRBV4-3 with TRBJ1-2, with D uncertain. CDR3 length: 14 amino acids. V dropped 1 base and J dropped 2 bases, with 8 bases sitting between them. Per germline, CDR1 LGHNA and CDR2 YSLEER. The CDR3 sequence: CASSQADGNYGYTF. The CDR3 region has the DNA TGCGCCAGCAGCCAAGCTGACGGGAACTATGGCTACACCTTC.

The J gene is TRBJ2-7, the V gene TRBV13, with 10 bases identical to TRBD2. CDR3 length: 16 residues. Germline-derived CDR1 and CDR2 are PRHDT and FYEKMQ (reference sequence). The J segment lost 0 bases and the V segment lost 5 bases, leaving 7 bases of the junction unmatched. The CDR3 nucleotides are TGTGCCAGCAGCCCTGGGACTAGCGATGGCTCCTACGAGCAGTACTTC. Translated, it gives CASSPGTSDGSYEQYF.